This entry lists 20 T cell receptor beta chains sequenced from one sample in a study of blood T cell repertoires in COVID-19. The assay was immunoSEQ multiplex PCR, and TCRdb's table has in-frame clones only and misses some. The table records around 130,000 clones, approximately 84% of them present only once. The sample was peripheral blood. These receptors all come from a woman older than 75 with acute or convalescent COVID-19.

The table lists this clone with a count of one. The chain carries TRBV2 and TRBJ1-2; tentatively, D is TRBD1 (6 bases). Trimming removed 6 bases from V and 7 bases from J, with 15 bases in between. The V gene's germline CDR1 is SNHLY and CDR2 FYNNEI. The CDR3 is made up of 13 amino acids. The CDR3 here is CASSSWTVRGYTF. CDR3 nucleotides: TGTGCCAGCAGCTCCTGGACAGTCCGTGGCTACACCTTC.

The rearrangement joins TRBV30 to TRBJ1-5; 10 bases are shared with TRBD1. The length of the CDR3 is 13 residues. The trim removed 5 bases at V and 5 bases at J, leaving 3 bases unmatched. CDR1 GTSNPN and CDR2 SVGIG come from the germline V gene (reference sequence). The chain's CDR3 is CAWAGTGDQPQHF. For the CDR3, the DNA is TGTGCCTGGGCCGGGACAGGGGATCAGCCCCAGCATTTT.

V gene TRBV5-6 combines with J gene TRBJ1-2; TRBD1 might be the D (5 bases). V was clipped by 4 bases and J by 8 bases, with 18 bases between them. This CDR3 is 14 amino acids long. Germline values: CDR1 SGHDT, CDR2 YYEEEE. In nucleotides, the CDR3 is TGTGCCAGCAGCCCATGGGGGGACCCCTGGGGCTACACCTTC. Protein: CASSPWGDPWGYTF. Combining the CDR3 with reference TRBV5-6 and TRBJ1-2 gives the whole variable domain DAGVTQSPTHLIKTRGQQVTLRCSPKSGHDTVSWYQQALGQGPQFIFQYYEEEERQRGNFPDRFSGHQFPNYSSELNVNALLLGDSALYLCASSPWGDPWGYTFGSGTRLTVV.

The chain carries TRBV10-3 and TRBJ1-6; 10 bases are a match to TRBD1. This CDR3 is built from 15 residues. Trimming at V came to 6 bases and at J to 6 bases, leaving 5 bases not matched to a gene. Germline lookup yields CDR1 ENHRY and CDR2 SYGVKD. The CDR3 nucleotides are TGTGCCATCAGAGACAGGGGGCCCGGTAATTCACCCCTCCACTTT. It yields the protein CAIRDRGPGNSPLHF.

The chain employs TRBV9 and TRBJ1-1; 8 positions agree with TRBD1. The trim removed 4 bases at V and 0 bases at J, leaving 2 bases unmatched. Germline V CDR1 and CDR2: SGDLS, YYNGEE. This CDR3 is built from 14 residues. The CDR3 nucleotides read TGTGCCAGCAGCAGGACAGGGCTGAACACTGAAGCTTTCTTT. It codes for CASSRTGLNTEAFF.

This clone was observed a handful of times. For the CDR3, the DNA is TGTGCCAGCAGCCAGGGACAGACGCGTGCCTACGAGCAGTACTTC. It translates to CASSQGQTRAYEQYF. The chain is built from TRBV5-5 and TRBJ2-7; TRBD1 agrees at 7 bases. Germline V gene data show CDR1 as SGHKS and CDR2 as YYEKEE (reference sequence). V trimming: 4 bases; J trimming: 2 bases; junction bases outside the gene matches: 9. CDR3 length equals 15 residues.

The chain couples TRBV19 to TRBJ1-1; D not resolved. This CDR3 spans 14 amino acids. Germline V CDR1 and CDR2: LNHDA, SQIVND (reference sequence). The V and J ends lost 7 bases and 5 bases respectively, with 17 bases between them. DNA of the CDR3: TGTGCCAGTACCTCGGCCTCTTTGAGGACTGAAGCTTTCTTT. It specifies CASTSASLRTEAFF. The full variable domain, rest sourced from reference TRBV19 and TRBJ1-1, is DGGITQSPKYLFRKEGQNVTLSCEQNLNHDAMYWYRQDPGQGLRLIYYSQIVNDFQKGDIAEGYSVSREKKESFPLTVTSAQKNPTAFYLCASTSASLRTEAFFGQGTRLTVV.

This clone was counted at least ten times. This chain connects TRBV21-1 to TRBJ2-4; TRBD1 reflects the table's D call only, with no check against the DNA. TRBV21-1 is a listed pseudogene. This CDR3 contains 19 residues. CDR3 amino acids: CASSKRILAGGLGKNIQYF. The CDR3 DNA is TGTGCCAGCAGCAAAAGGATTTTGGCAGGGGGGTTGGGCAAAAACATTCAGTACTTC.

This sequence joins TRBV9 and TRBJ1-3, with 8 bases that match TRBD1. The CDR3 spans 19 residues. The V gene end was trimmed by 0 bases and the J gene end by 0 bases; junction bases not matched to a gene: 11. CDR1 is SGDLS, CDR2 YYNGEE, per germline. The chain's CDR3 is CASSVDPGQGSFSGNTIYF. The CDR3 DNA follows: TGTGCCAGCAGCGTAGATCCAGGACAGGGTTCCTTCTCTGGAAACACCATATATTTT.

This clone appeared once. V usage is TRBV20-1 and J usage is TRBJ2-7; a weak D match, TRBD2 (6 bases). The germline gives CDR1 DFQATT, CDR2 SNEGSKA (reference sequence). Deletions cut 3 bases from V and 5 bases from J, with 20 bases between. The CDR3 consists of 15 residues. The chain's CDR3 is CSASGRGTSVNEQYF. The CDR3 DNA reads as TGCAGTGCTAGTGGACGGGGGACGTCCGTGAACGAGCAGTACTTC.

This chain connects TRBV19 to TRBJ2-2, with TRBD2 matching 10 bases. Germline loops: CDR1 LNHDA, CDR2 SQIVND (reference sequence). The CDR3 is 19 residues long. V trimming: 11 bases; J trimming: 0 bases; junction bases outside the gene matches: 18. In nucleotides, the CDR3 is TGTGCCTGTTGTATTGCGAGCGGGGGGGCGCGCGCGAACACCGGGGAGCTGTTTTTT. Its protein product is CACCIASGGARANTGELFF.

This clone was seen more than once but under ten times. Distinct nucleotide sequences in the sample also encode this CDR3. The chain is built from TRBV30 and TRBJ1-3, with D perhaps matching TRBD1 (6 bases). V shed 3 bases and J shed 1 base, with 10 bases lying between them. The CDR3 covers 14 residues. CDR1 GTSNPN and CDR2 SVGIG come from the germline V gene (reference sequence). The CDR3 sequence: CAWRPTGSGNTIYF. In nucleotides, the CDR3 is TGTGCCTGGAGACCTACAGGGTCTGGAAACACCATATATTTT.

J is TRBJ1-1 and V is TRBV6-5; a weak D match, TRBD1 (5 bases). From germline, CDR1 is MNHEY and CDR2 SVGAGI. This CDR3 region has 15 residues. V was trimmed by 6 bases and J by 0 bases, leaving 14 bases between them. The CDR3, as DNA: TGTGCCAGCAGGAAAGGGGTCCTTATGAACACTGAAGCTTTCTTT. This translates into CASRKGVLMNTEAFF.

The V and J genes are TRBV9 and TRBJ1-5; D is possibly TRBD1 (6 bases). Trimming stripped 3 bases from V and 3 bases from J, with 13 bases between. There are 15 residues in the CDR3. Germline V gene data show CDR1 as SGDLS and CDR2 as YYNGEE. The CDR3 sequence: CASSAGQSFNQPQHF. CDR3 nucleotide sequence: TGTGCCAGCAGCGCTGGACAGTCTTTCAATCAGCCCCAGCATTTT. Complete variable domain (other parts from reference TRBV9 and TRBJ1-5): DSGVTQTPKHLITATGQRVTLRCSPRSGDLSVYWYQQSLDQGLQFLIQYYNGEERAKGNILERFSAQQFPDLHSELNLSSLELGDSALYFCASSAGQSFNQPQHFGDGTRLSIL.

This rearrangement joins TRBV11-3 to TRBJ1-4; 8 nucleotides match TRBD1. The germline CDR1 and CDR2 sequences are SGHNT and YENEEA. The junction had 22 bases not matched to a gene; V was cut back by 7 bases and J by 3 bases. There are 20 residues in the CDR3. DNA of the CDR3: TGTGCCAGCATCAATGAGAGGGAGGGGCAGGGGGCTAGGTCTAATGAAAAACTGTTTTTT. Its protein is CASINEREGQGARSNEKLFF.

The chain is built from TRBV5-6 and TRBJ1-5; 9 bases agree with TRBD1. The J segment lost 2 bases and the V segment lost 2 bases, leaving 8 bases of the junction unmatched. Germline V gene data show CDR1 as SGHDT and CDR2 as YYEEEE. The CDR3 spans 17 residues. The CDR3 here is CASSLGQGYEGNQPQHF. The CDR3 DNA reads as TGTGCCAGCAGCTTAGGACAGGGGTATGAGGGCAATCAGCCCCAGCATTTT.

This rearrangement joins TRBV5-6 to TRBJ1-1; D might be TRBD1 (5 bases). This CDR3 has 13 amino acids. The V gene's germline CDR1 is SGHDT and CDR2 YYEEEE. The V end was cut by 3 bases, the J end by 3 bases, with 9 bases between. The CDR3 here is CASSWGSDTEAFF. CDR3 sequence (DNA): TGTGCCAGCAGCTGGGGCAGTGACACTGAAGCTTTCTTT.

The rearrangement uses TRBV7-2 and TRBJ1-4, with 8 bases lining up with TRBD1. Per germline, CDR1 SGHTA and CDR2 FQGNSA. After removal of 5 bases from V and 10 bases from J, the junction contained 9 bases not matched to a gene. The CDR3 extends over 14 amino acids. CDR3 sequence (DNA): TGTGCCAGCAGCCCCGACAGGGGACGGGGAAAACTGTTTTTT. It encodes CASSPDRGRGKLFF.

This clone was detected a few times. The chain couples TRBV10-1 to TRBJ2-7; D uncertain. The V gene lost 3 bases and the J gene lost 0 bases, with 6 bases spanning the gap. The CDR3 runs 13 residues. Germline V gives CDR1 WNHNN, CDR2 SYGVQD (reference sequence). This CDR3 reads CASSESNSYEQYF. The DNA of the CDR3 is TGCGCCAGCAGTGAATCCAACTCCTACGAGCAGTACTTC.

The chain has TRBV18 and TRBJ2-1, with TRBD2 as a possible D gene (5 bases). The CDR3 totals 14 residues. V lost 3 bases and J 6 bases, leaving 12 bases between the germline ends. Germline CDR1 and CDR2: KGHSH and LQKENI. The CDR3 reads CASSPGITGNEQFF. The CDR3 nucleotides are TGTGCCAGCTCACCCGGGATCACCGGCAATGAGCAGTTCTTC. Based on the CDR3 plus reference TRBV18 and TRBJ2-1, the full variable domain is NAGVMQNPRHLVRRRGQEARLRCSPMKGHSHVYWYRQLPEEGLKFMVYLQKENIIDESGMPKERFSAEFPKEGPSILRIQQVVRGDSAAYFCASSPGITGNEQFFGPGTRLTVL.